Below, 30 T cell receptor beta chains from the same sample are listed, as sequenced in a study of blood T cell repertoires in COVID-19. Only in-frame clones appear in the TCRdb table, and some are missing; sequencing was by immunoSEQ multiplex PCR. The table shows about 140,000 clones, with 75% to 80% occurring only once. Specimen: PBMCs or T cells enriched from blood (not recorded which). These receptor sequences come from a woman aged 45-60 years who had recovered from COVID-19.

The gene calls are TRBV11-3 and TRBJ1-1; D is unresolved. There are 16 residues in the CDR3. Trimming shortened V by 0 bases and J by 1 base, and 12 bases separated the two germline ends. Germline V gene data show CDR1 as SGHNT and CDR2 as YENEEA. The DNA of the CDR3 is TGTGCCAGCAGCTTAGATGGATGGGCTGGGAACACTGAAGCTTTCTTT. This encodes CASSLDGWAGNTEAFF.

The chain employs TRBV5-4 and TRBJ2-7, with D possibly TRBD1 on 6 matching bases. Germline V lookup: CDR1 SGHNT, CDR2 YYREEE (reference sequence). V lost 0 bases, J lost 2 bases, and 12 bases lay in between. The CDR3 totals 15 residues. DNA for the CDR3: TGTGCCAGCAGCTTGGTAGGGGGAATCACCTACGAGCAGTACTTC. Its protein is CASSLVGGITYEQYF.

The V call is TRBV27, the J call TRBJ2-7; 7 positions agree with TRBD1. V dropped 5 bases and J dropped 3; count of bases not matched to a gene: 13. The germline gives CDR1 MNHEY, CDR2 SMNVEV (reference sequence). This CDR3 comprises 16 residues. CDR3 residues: CASSPRPWTGRYEQYF. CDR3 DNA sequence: TGTGCCAGCAGTCCCCGACCATGGACAGGCCGCTACGAGCAGTACTTC.

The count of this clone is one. CDR3 region: CASSEEVTDRQPQHF. The CDR3 coding sequence is TGTGCCAGCAGTGAAGAGGTAACAGACCGGCAGCCCCAGCATTTT. This rearrangement joins TRBV2 to TRBJ1-5, with no clear D. V was trimmed by 1 base and J by 7 bases, leaving 14 bases between them. The CDR3 runs to 15 residues. The germline CDR1 and CDR2 sequences are SNHLY and FYNNEI.

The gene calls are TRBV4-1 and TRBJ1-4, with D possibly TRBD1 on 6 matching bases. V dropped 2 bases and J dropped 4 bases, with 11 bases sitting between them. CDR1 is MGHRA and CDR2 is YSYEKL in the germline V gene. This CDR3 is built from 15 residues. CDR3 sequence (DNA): TGCGCCAGCAGCCAATTGACAGGAGTTAATGAAAAACTGTTTTTT. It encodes CASSQLTGVNEKLFF.

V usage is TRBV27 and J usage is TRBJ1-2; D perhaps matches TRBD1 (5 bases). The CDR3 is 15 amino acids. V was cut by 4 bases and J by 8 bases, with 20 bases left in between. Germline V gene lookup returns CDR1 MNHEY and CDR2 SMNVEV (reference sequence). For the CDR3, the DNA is TGTGCCAGCAGTTCACCACGCGCGGGGCTGGGGGGCTACACCTTC. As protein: CASSSPRAGLGGYTF.

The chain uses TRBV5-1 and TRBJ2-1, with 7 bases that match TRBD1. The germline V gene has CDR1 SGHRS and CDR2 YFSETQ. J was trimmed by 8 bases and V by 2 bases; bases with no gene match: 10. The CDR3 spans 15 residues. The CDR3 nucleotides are TGCGCCAGCAGCTTTGAGTCAGGGGGTAGCGATGAGCAGTTCTTC. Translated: CASSFESGGSDEQFF.

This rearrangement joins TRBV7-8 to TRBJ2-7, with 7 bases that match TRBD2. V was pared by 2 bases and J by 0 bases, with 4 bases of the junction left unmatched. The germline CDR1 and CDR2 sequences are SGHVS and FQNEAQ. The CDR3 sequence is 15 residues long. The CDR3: CASSLKRGPSYEQYF. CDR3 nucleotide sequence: TGTGCCAGCAGCTTAAAGCGGGGCCCCTCCTACGAGCAGTACTTC.

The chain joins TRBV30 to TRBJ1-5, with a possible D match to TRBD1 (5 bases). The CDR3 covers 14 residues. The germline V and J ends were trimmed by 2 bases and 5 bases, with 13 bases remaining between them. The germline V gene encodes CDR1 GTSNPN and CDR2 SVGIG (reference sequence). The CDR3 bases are TGTGCCTGGAGTATAGGCCAGGGCGATCAGCCCCAGCATTTT. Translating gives CAWSIGQGDQPQHF.

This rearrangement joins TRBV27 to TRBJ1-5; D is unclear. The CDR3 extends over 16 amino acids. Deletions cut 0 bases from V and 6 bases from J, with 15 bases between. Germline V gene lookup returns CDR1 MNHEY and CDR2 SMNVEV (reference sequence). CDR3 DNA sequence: TGTGCCAGCAGTTTATCGTACGGGGAACGGCCTCAGCCCCAGCATTTT. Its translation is CASSLSYGERPQPQHF.

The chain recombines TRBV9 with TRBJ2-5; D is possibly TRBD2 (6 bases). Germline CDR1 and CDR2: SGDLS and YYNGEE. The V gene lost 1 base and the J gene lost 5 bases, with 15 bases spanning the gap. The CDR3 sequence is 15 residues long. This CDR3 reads CASSVTGGGGETQYF. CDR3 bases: TGTGCCAGCAGCGTAACCGGGGGTGGTGGGGAGACCCAGTACTTC.

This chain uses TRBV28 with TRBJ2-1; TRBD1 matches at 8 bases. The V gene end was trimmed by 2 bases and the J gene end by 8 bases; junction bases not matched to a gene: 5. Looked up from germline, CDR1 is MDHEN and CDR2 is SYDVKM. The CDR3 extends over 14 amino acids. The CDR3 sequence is CASSLLRGLYEQFF. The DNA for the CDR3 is TGTGCCAGCAGTTTACTCAGGGGGCTCTATGAGCAGTTCTTC.

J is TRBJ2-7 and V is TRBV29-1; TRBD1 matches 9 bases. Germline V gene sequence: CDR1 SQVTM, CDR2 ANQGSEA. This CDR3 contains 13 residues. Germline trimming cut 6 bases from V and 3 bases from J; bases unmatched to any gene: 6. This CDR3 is CSVPGQGNYEQYF. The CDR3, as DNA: TGCAGCGTCCCGGGACAGGGCAACTACGAGCAGTACTTC.

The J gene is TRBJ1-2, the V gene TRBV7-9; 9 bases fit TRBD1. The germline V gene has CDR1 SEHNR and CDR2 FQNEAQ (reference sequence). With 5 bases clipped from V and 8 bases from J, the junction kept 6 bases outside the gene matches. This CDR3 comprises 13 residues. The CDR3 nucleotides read TGTGCCAGCAGCCGGACAGGGGAGCACGGCTACACCTTC. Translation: CASSRTGEHGYTF.

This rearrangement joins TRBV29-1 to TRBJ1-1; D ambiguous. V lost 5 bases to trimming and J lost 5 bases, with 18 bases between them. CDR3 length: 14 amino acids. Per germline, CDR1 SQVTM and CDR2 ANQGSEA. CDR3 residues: CSVPQWPGRTEAFF. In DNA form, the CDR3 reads TGCAGCGTTCCCCAATGGCCGGGGAGGACTGAAGCTTTCTTT.

The CDR3 nucleotides read TGTGCCAGTACTCGCGACCGTCCGGGACAGGGGTTATGGGATACGCAGTATTTT. Amino acids: CASTRDRPGQGLWDTQYF. The chain links TRBV19 to TRBJ2-3; 10 nucleotides line up with TRBD1. This CDR3 is built from 18 residues. CDR1 is LNHDA, CDR2 SQIVND, per germline (reference sequence). V lost 7 bases to trimming and J lost 6 bases; unmatched junction nucleotides: 19.

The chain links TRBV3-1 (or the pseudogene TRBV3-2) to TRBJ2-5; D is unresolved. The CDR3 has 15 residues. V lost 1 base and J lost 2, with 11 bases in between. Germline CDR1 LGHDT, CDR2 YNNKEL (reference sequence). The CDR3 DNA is TGTGCCAGCAGCCAAGGTGCCACTACTCAAGAGACCCAGTACTTC. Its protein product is CASSQGATTQETQYF.

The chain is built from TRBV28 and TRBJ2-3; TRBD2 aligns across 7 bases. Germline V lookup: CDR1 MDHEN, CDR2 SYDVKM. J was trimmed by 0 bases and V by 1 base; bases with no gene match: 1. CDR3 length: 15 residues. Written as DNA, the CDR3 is TGTGCCAGCAGTTTATATAGCGGGAGCACAGATACGCAGTATTTT. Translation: CASSLYSGSTDTQYF.

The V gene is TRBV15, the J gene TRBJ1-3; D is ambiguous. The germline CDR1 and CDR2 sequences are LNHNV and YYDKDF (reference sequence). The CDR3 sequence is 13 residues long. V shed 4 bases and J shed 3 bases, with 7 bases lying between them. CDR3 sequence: CATSMGLGNTIYF. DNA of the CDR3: TGTGCCACCAGCATGGGCCTTGGAAACACCATATATTTT.

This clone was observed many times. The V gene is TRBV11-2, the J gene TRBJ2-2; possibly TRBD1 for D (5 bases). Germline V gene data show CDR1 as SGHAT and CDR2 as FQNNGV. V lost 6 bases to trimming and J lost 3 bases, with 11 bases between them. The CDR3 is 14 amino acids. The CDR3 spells CASSEPRDTGELFF. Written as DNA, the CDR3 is TGTGCCAGCAGTGAGCCCAGGGACACCGGGGAGCTGTTTTTT.

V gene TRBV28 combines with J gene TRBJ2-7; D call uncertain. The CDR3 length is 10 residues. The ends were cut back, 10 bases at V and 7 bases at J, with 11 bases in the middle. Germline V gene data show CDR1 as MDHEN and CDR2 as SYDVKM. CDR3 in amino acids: CATSSGEQYF. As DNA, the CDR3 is TGTGCCACCTCTTCGGGTGAGCAGTACTTC.

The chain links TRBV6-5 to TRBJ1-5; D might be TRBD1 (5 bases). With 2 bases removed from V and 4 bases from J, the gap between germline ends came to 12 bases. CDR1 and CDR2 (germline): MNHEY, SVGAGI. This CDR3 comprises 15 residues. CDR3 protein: CASSYGSGRNQPQHF. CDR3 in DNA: TGTGCCAGCAGTTACGGGTCAGGGAGGAATCAGCCCCAGCATTTT.

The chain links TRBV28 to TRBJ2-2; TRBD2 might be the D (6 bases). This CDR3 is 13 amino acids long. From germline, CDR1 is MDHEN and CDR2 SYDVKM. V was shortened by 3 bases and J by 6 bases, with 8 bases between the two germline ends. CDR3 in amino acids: CASSLGLPGELFF. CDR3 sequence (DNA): TGTGCCAGCAGTTTGGGACTCCCCGGGGAGCTGTTTTTT.

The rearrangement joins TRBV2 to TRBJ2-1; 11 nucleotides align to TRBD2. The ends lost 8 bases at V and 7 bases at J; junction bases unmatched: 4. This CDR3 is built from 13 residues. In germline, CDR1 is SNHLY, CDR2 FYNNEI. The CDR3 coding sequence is TGTGCCAGCTTTAGCGGGAGGGTGAATGAGCAGTTCTTC. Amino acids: CASFSGRVNEQFF. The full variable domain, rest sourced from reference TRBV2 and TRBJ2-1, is EPEVTQTPSHQVTQMGQEVILRCVPISNHLYFYWYRQILGQKVEFLVSFYNNEISEKSEIFDDQFSVERPDGSNFTLKIRSTKLEDSAMYFCASFSGRVNEQFFGPGTRLTVL.

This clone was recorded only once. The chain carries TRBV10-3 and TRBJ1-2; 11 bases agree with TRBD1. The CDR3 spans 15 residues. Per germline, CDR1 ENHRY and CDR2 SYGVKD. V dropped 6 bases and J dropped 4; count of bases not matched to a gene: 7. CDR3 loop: CAISMGQGVGYGYTF. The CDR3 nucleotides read TGTGCCATCAGCATGGGACAGGGGGTAGGCTATGGCTACACCTTC.

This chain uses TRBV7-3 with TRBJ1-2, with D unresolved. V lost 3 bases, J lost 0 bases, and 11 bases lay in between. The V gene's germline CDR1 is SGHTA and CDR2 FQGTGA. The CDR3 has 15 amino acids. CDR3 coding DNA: TGTGCCAGCAGCTTGAAGGAGTGCTCTAACTATGGCTACACCTTC. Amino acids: CASSLKECSNYGYTF.

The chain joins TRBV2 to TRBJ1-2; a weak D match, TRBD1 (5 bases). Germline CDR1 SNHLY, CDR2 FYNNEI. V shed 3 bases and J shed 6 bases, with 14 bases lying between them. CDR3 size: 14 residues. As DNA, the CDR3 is TGTGCCAGCAGTGACCGGTGGGGGGGAGATGGCTACACCTTC. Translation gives CASSDRWGGDGYTF.

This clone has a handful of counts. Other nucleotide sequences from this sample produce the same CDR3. CDR3 region: CASSGTGDQPQHF. CDR3 in DNA: TGTGCCAGCAGTGGGACAGGGGATCAGCCCCAGCATTTT. J is TRBJ1-5 and V is TRBV3-1 (or the pseudogene TRBV3-2); 10 nucleotides line up with TRBD1. The V segment lost 6 bases and the J segment 5 bases; nucleotides outside the gene matches: 1. This CDR3 has 13 residues. The germline V gene has CDR1 LGHDT and CDR2 YNNKEL (reference sequence).

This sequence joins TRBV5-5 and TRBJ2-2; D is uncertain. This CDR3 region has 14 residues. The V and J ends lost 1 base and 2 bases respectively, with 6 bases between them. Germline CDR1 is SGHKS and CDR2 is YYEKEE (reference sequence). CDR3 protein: CASSLLVNTGELFF. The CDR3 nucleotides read TGTGCCAGCAGCTTGCTAGTAAACACCGGGGAGCTGTTTTTT.

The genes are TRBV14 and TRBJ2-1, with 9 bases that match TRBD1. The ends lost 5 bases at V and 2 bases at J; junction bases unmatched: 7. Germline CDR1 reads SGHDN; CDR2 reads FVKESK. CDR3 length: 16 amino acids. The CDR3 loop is CASSAYRGLAYNEQFF. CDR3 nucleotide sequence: TGTGCCAGCAGCGCATACAGGGGGCTCGCCTACAATGAGCAGTTCTTC. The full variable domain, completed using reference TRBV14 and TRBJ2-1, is EAGVTQFPSHSVIEKGQTVTLRCDPISGHDNLYWYRRVMGKEIKFLLHFVKESKQDESGMPNNRFLAERTGGTYSTLKVQPAELEDSGVYFCASSAYRGLAYNEQFFGPGTRLTVL.